This TCR beta chain stems from a study of shared clonotypes between healthy human individuals (dated by TCRdb to 2018 to 2021). Context from the whole study: The cohort comprised a couple of women and three men aged 18 to 49 years. Libraries were prepared and TCR repertoires were sequenced by different laboratories using diverse techniques, in order to increase sequencing depth and limit assay-specific biases. Per donor, leukapheresis produced somewhere between about 0.9 and 10 billion PBMCs. Blood TCR repertoires of four to six healthy adults were deeply sequenced to estimate repertoire size and the extent of clonotype sharing between individuals. Per donor, three plates each were used for CD4 naive and CD4 memory, two for CD8 naive, and one for CD8 memory.

Study-wide findings and limitations: Larger estimated clonotype richness was generally found for naive subsets than for memory subsets. Pairwise subsampling led to the expectation that sequencing depth would affect the degree of clonotype sharing among donors. Clonotypes shared by all four sorted-subset donors showed higher generation probabilities than non-shared clonotypes. Rarefaction of sorted-subset datasets indicated incomplete sequencing despite the large sequencing depth. Only blood was sampled, and tissue TCR repertoires likely differ from those in blood. Sharing across a few donors was observed for about 5% of naive CD4, 3.5% of naive CD8, 2.3% of memory CD4, and 0.4% of memory CD8 clonotypes. Because the study included a small number of donors, the genetic and exposure-history diversity represented was limited.

Via the germline V gene (reference sequence), CDR1 is MNHEY and CDR2 SMNVEV. Taken from cysteine to phenylalanine, the CDR3 has 15 residues. Only the CDR3 DNA stays, 45 bases, in frame from base 1. At the junction V is shortened by 2 bases and J by 1 base, with 8 bases in between. A note on this clone: This receptor's antigen is unknown. The input lacks base qualities; no much larger clone sits a single base away.

CD8 naive samples consisted of CD45RO-negative cells that were positively selected for CCR7, yielding a CD45RA+CCR7+ population without TemRA cells. Healthy HIV-negative adults with no recently reported acute infections or vaccinations were included as donors. Every donor was a Caucasian adult residing in Nashville, Tennessee, USA. Blood was collected by leukapheresis, and PBMCs were isolated by Ficoll-Histopaque density gradient centrifugation and then cryopreserved in liquid nitrogen vapor phase. Analytical flow cytometry was used to check the purity and quantity of each magnetically sorted T cell population. Genomic DNA was isolated from every sorted fraction and measured by UV absorbance on a Nanodrop 2000c. TCR CDR3 regions were amplified from genomic DNA by multiplex PCR using the deep immunoSEQ assay. Extracted genomic DNA from each cell subset was distributed evenly across all wells of several immunoSEQ 96-well plates, and each plate was treated as a replicate. Each replicate PCR for sorted subsets received 200 ng genomic DNA, equal to about 30,000 T cell genomes. The purified libraries were quantified using a Qubit 3.0 fluorometer, sized with a Bioanalyzer 2100, and then quantified again using the KAPA Library Quantification kit. Every immunoSEQ 96-well plate was sequenced on a dedicated single-read 150-cycle Illumina NextSeq 550 flow cell. The original methods were these. Because the immunoSEQ output included only junctional sequences and no quality scores, the filtering could not be the same as the filtering used for full-length reads. Sequences were annotated with PyIR, a Python wrapper for IgBLAST v1.9, and V/J genes and CDR3 were assigned using IMGT germline references. Reads were filtered out if the reads had weak V/J assignments (E-value above 1e-6), no CDR3, stop codons, out-of-frame junctions, or ambiguous translated residues. V3J clonotypes were defined as sequences sharing an identical inferred V gene, J gene, and CDR3 amino acid sequence. Percentage overlap between repertoires was calculated by dividing the number of shared unique clonotypes by the size of the smaller repertoire. Repertoire richness was assessed with RTK rarefaction, the Chao1 estimator, and Recon v2.1 estimates of unobserved clonotypes. Generation probabilities for all TCRbeta clonotypes obtained by the gDNA method from a handful of donors were computed using OLGA. The table was pulled from immuneACCESS by TCRdb, which kept in-frame rearrangements only. Such tables lose some clones; where checked, under half of the loss comes from unresolved V genes, and the rest has no known cause. The DNA was the basis for D and trimming; V, J and clone size are from that table. A total of more than 2 million clones appear in this sample, 85% to 95% of them only once. The ten top clones hold over 1.5% of the sample.

The clonotype comes from a man aged 18 to 30 in good health. Some clones in this sample may be carry-over from other donors' samples. The chain couples TRBV27 to TRBJ2-2; the D gene remains uncertain. Sequencing input: naive CD8+ T cells from PBMCs. This specimen's cell subset or site label, per the study, means: CD45RA+CCR7+. In nucleotides, the sequence is TGTGCCAGCAGTTTAGTAGCCCTGAACACCGGGGAGCTGTTTTTT. Translated, this is CASSLVALNTGELFF.